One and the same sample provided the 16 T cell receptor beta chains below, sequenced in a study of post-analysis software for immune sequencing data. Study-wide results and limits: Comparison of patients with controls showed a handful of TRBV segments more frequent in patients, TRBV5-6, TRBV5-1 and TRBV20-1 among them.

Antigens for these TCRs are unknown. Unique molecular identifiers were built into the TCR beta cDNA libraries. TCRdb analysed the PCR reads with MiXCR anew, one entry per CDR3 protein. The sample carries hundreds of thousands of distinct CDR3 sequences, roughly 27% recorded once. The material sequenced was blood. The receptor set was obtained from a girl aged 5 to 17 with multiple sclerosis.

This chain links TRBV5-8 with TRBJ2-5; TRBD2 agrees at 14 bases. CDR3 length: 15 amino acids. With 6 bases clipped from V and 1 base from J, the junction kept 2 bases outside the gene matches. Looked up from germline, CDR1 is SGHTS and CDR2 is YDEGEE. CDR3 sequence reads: CASTGLAGVQETQYF. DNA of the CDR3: TGTGCCAGCACGGGACTAGCGGGGGTCCAAGAGACCCAGTACTTC.

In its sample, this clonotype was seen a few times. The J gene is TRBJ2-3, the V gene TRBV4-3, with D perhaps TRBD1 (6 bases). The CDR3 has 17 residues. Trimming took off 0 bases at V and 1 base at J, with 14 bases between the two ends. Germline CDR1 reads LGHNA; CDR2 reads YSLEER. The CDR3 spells CASSQDLGPGGTDTQYF. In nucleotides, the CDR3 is TGCGCCAGCAGCCAAGATCTAGGTCCAGGGGGCACAGATACGCAGTATTTT.

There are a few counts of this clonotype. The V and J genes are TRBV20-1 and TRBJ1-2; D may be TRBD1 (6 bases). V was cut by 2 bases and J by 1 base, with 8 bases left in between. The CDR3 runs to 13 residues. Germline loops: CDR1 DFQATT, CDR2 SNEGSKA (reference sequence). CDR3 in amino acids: CSARLDSNYGYTF. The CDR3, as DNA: TGCAGTGCTAGACTGGACAGTAACTATGGCTACACCTTC.

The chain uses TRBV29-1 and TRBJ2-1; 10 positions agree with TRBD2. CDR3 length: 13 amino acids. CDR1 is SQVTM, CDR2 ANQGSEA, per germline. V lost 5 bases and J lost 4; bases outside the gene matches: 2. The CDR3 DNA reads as TGCAGCGTTTTTAGCGGGGGGTACAATGAGCAGTTCTTC. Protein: CSVFSGGYNEQFF.

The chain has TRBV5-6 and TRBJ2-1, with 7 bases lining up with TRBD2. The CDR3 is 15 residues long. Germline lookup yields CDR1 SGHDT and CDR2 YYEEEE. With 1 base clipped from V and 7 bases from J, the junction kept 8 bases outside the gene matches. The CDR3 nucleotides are TGTGCCAGCAGCTTGAGGCGGGAGATGTCGAATGAGCAGTTCTTC. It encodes CASSLRREMSNEQFF. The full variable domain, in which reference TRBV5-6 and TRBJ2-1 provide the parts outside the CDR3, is DAGVTQSPTHLIKTRGQQVTLRCSPKSGHDTVSWYQQALGQGPQFIFQYYEEEERQRGNFPDRFSGHQFPNYSSELNVNALLLGDSALYLCASSLRREMSNEQFFGPGTRLTVL.

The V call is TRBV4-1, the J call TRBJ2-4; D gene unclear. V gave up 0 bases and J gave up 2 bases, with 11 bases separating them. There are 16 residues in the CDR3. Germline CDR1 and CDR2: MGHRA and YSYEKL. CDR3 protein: CASSQDAGPPKNIQYF. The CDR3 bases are TGCGCCAGCAGCCAAGATGCAGGACCCCCCAAAAACATTCAGTACTTC.

CDR3 residues: CATAQGSNQPQHF. The CDR3, as DNA: TGTGCCACCGCACAGGGAAGCAATCAGCCCCAGCATTTT. The rearrangement links TRBV24-1 to TRBJ1-5, with D possibly matching TRBD1 (6 bases). The CDR3 runs 13 residues. Per the germline V gene, CDR1 is KGHDR and CDR2 is SFDVKD. Trimming left V 9 bases short and J 1 base short, with 9 bases between.

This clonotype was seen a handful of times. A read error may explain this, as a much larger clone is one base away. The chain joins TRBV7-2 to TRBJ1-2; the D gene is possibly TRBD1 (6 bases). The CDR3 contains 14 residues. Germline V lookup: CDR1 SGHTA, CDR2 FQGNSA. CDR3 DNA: TGTGCCAACAGCATCCCAGGGGTCAGCTATGGCTACACCTTC. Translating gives CANSIPGVSYGYTF.

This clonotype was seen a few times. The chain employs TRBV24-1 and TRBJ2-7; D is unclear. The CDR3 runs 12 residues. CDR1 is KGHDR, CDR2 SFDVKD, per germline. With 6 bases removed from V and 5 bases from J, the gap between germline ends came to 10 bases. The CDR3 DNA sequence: TGTGCCACCAGTTCGATGTCAGACGAGCAGTACTTC. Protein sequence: CATSSMSDEQYF.

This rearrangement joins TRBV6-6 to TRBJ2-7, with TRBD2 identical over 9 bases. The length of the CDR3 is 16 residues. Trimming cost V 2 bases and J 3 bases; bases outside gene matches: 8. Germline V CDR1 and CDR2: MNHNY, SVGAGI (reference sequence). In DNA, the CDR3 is TGTGCCAGCAGTTACGCCCCACTAGCGGGTGGCTACGAGCAGTACTTC. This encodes CASSYAPLAGGYEQYF.

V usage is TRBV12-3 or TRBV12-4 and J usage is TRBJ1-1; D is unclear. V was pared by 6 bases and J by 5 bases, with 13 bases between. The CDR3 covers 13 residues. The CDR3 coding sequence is TGTGCCAGCAGCCAAGACATTTTTACTGAAGCTTTCTTT. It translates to CASSQDIFTEAFF.

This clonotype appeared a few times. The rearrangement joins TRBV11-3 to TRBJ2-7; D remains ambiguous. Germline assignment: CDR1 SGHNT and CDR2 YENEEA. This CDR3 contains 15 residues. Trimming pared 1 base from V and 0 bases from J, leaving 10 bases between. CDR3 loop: CASSLGGGFSYEQYF. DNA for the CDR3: TGTGCCAGCAGCTTAGGGGGTGGCTTCTCCTACGAGCAGTACTTC.

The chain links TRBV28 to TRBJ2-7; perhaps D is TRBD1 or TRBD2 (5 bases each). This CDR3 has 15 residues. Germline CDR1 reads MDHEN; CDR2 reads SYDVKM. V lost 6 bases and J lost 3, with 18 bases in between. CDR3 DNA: TGTGCCAGCAGCCAGCCGGGACCCAAGAACTACGAGCAGTACTTC. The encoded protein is CASSQPGPKNYEQYF.

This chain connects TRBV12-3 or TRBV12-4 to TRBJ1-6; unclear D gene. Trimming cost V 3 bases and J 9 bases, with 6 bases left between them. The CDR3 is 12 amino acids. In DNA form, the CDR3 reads TGTGCCAGCAGTTTTGCAGCTTCACCCCTCCACTTT. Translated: CASSFAASPLHF.

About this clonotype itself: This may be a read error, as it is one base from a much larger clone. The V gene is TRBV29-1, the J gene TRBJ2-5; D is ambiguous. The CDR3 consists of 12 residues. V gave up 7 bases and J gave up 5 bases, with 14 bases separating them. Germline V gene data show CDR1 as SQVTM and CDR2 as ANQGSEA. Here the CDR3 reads CSGDLSGETQYF. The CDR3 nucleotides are TGCAGCGGTGACTTATCCGGGGAGACCCAGTACTTC.

The CDR3 is CASRANGRAGEQFF. CDR3 bases: TGTGCCAGCAGGGCTAACGGGAGGGCCGGTGAGCAGTTCTTC. The chain combines TRBV25-1 with TRBJ2-1; 8 nucleotides line up with TRBD2. Unmatched junction bases numbered 10, after V lost 6 bases and J lost 9 bases. Germline loops: CDR1 MGHDK, CDR2 SYGVNS. This CDR3 contains 14 residues.